The clone carrying this T cell receptor beta chain has only a few counts. This specimen belongs to a study of naive and memory T cell subsets. Both TRBC1 and TRBC2 were covered by a beta constant-region primer of two equimolar oligonucleotides. The ligated cDNA underwent four PCR rounds using SP2 and nested alpha and beta constant-region primers. MiXCR was run by TCRdb on the UMI-ligation and nested PCR reads, yielding one entry per CDR3 protein. Here the sample spans under 100,000 distinct CDR3 sequences, 7% being singletons. Per the germline V gene, CDR1 is MDHEN and CDR2 is SYDVKM. The CDR3 covers 16 residues. Trimming stripped 3 bases from V and 3 bases from J, with 14 bases between.

The sequence was collected from a human donor in good health. Sequenced sample: central memory CD4+ T cells from blood. The V call is TRBV28, the J call TRBJ1-4, with D tentatively TRBD1 (5 bases). CDR3 DNA: TGTGCCAGCAGTTTGTCCCAGGGCCGGGCTAATGAAAAACTGTTTTTT. This encodes CASSLSQGRANEKLFF.